This TCR beta chain was identified in a study of CD8 T cells in ankylosing spondylitis. Overall study findings and caveats: In ankylosing spondylitis patients, matched synovial fluid reportedly showed significant enrichment of disease-linked clones. It appeared that ankylosing spondylitis blood was characterized by a TCR beta motif of roughly 8 highly homologous variants. Before this, some motif variants had been reported in reactive arthritis synovial fluid and blood.

TCR beta libraries were made by quantitative 5'-RACE with molecular barcodes. TCRdb re-called the 5' RACE reads with MiXCR, one entry per CDR3 protein. Seen here are around 890,000 distinct CDR3 sequences, over 9.5% observed once, and the top ten hold less than 0.65%. This clonotype was detected ten times or more. Its antigen remains unknown. Germline CDR1 and CDR2: ENHRY and SYGVKD. V lost 1 base, J lost 8 bases, and 6 bases stayed unmatched. The CDR3 is made up of 16 amino acids. The chain combines TRBV10-3 with TRBJ2-1; 12 bases match TRBD1. Material for sequencing was blood, either unsorted or a sorted T cell fraction (not recorded which). The sequence derives from a male donor with ankylosing spondylitis. The CDR3 here is CAISELAGTGGDEQFF. The CDR3 nucleotides read TGTGCCATCAGTGAGTTAGCCGGGACAGGGGGCGATGAGCAGTTCTTC.